This T cell receptor (beta chain) was profiled in a study of monozygotic twins with inflammatory bowel disease. With respect to this clonotype: The antigen is undetermined.

The CDR3 extends over 16 amino acids. Germline V gene sequence: CDR1 SGHVS, CDR2 FQNEAQ. There were eight separate reactions per sample in which cDNA was made. From the 5' RACE reads, TCRdb lists one entry per CDR3 protein and no DNA. The sample shows about 440,000 distinct CDR3 sequences, and 2% to 2.5% sits with its ten largest clones. Study findings and constraints: Relative to healthy twins, IBD patients had fewer clonotypes in common with others, a gap that was especially apparent with disease activity.

Sequenced: blood. The receptor was derived from a human donor with ulcerative colitis or Crohn's disease, or a healthy co-twin of an affected twin (not recorded which). The J gene is TRBJ2-1, the V gene TRBV7-8; as DNA is missing, the TRBD2 call by TCRdb cannot be tested. The CDR3 region is CASSLELAGPQGEQFF.